This T cell receptor beta chain was documented in a study of CD8+CD57+ T cells in acquired aplastic anemia. The wider study: Roughly 3 ug was the average amount of DNA from sorted CD4+ and CD8+ cells. Among healthy donors, CD4+ cells averaged about 11 million reads.

Points on this clonotype: What it binds is unknown.

Regarding the study as a whole: Approximately 30 CD8+ CDR3 sequences were shared between patients and controls. Controls did not differ significantly from patients in CD8+ Simpson's diversity.

The CDR3 spans 13 residues. Per the germline V gene, CDR1 is WSHSY and CDR2 is SAAADI. Trimming pared 8 bases from V and 10 bases from J, leaving 15 bases between. The study profiled TCR beta VDJ and CDR3 using genomic DNA as template. Using its own MiXCR run on the reads, TCRdb lists one record per CDR3 protein. The top ten clones hold roughly 15% of a sample with about 190,000 distinct CDR3 sequences, roughly 56% of them seen once. V is TRBV10-2 and J is TRBJ1-6, with D hard to call. The sequence came from a human donor in good health, serving as a control. Sequenced input: sorted CD4+, CD8+, or CD8+CD57+ T cells (not recorded which) from PBMCs. CDR3 bases: TGCGCCAGCGGAGAGGAACGAACCTCACCCCTCCACTTT. Residues: CASGEERTSPLHF.